The 31 T cell receptor beta chains given below trace back to one sample, sequenced in a study of blood T cell repertoires in COVID-19. Profiling relied on immunoSEQ multiplex PCR, and the TCRdb table lists in-frame clones only, not all of them. In the table there are about 49,000 clones, roughly 83% of which are singletons. Sequenced sample: peripheral blood. The receptors here all came from a human donor in a cohort sampled during active COVID-19.

V is TRBV30 and J is TRBJ2-7, with 8 bases identical to TRBD1. The V segment lost 0 bases and the J segment 6 bases; nucleotides outside the gene matches: 7. The CDR3 sequence is 14 residues long. Looked up from germline, CDR1 is GTSNPN and CDR2 is SVGIG (reference sequence). In DNA form, the CDR3 reads TGTGCCTGGAGTGTACGCAGGGGGCTGGCCGAGCAGTACTTC. Its protein product is CAWSVRRGLAEQYF.

This sequence joins TRBV4-1 and TRBJ1-1; TRBD1 aligns across 7 bases. V was pared by 4 bases and J by 0 bases, with 11 bases of the junction left unmatched. From germline, CDR1 is MGHRA and CDR2 YSYEKL. This CDR3 is 17 amino acids long. The CDR3 here is CASSLRSTGNMNTEAFF. The CDR3 region has the DNA TGCGCCAGCAGCCTACGGTCGACAGGGAACATGAACACTGAAGCTTTCTTT.

This chain joins TRBV18 and TRBJ1-1; D perhaps matches TRBD1 (6 bases). The CDR3 runs to 12 residues. Looked up from germline, CDR1 is KGHSH and CDR2 is LQKENI. V was cut by 3 bases and J by 11 bases, with 13 bases left in between. In DNA, the CDR3 is TGTGCCAGCTCACCGGGAGGGGGGGCTGCTTTCTTT. Encoded protein: CASSPGGGAAFF.

J is TRBJ1-1 and V is TRBV7-9; 9 bases fit TRBD1. The CDR3 has 13 amino acids. V dropped 6 bases and J dropped 8; count of bases not matched to a gene: 7. Germline-derived CDR1 and CDR2 are SEHNR and FQNEAQ (reference sequence). The CDR3 DNA sequence: TGTGCCAGCAGTTCACAGGGGGCCTGGGAAGCTTTCTTT. This sequence encodes CASSSQGAWEAFF.

The chain joins TRBV6-5 to TRBJ2-3, with 9 bases identical to TRBD1. CDR1 is MNHEY, CDR2 SVGAGI, per germline. The CDR3 length is 14 residues. Trimming took 7 bases from V and 3 from J; bases not matched to a gene: 5. DNA of the CDR3: TGTGCCAGCACGCCGGGACAGGGTACAGATACGCAGTATTTT. It translates to CASTPGQGTDTQYF.

This chain joins TRBV29-1 and TRBJ1-2; no clear D. Germline CDR1 is SQVTM and CDR2 is ANQGSEA. Between the trimmed V and J ends, which lost 6 bases and 1 base, there was a span of 9 bases. The CDR3 contains 12 residues. CDR3 residues: CSVNDYNYGYTF. The DNA of the CDR3 is TGCAGCGTCAACGACTATAACTATGGCTACACCTTC.

The chain has TRBV6-5 and TRBJ2-7; weak D call: TRBD1 (6 bases). The CDR3 is 13 amino acids. CDR1 and CDR2 (germline): MNHEY, SVGAGI. Deletions cut 6 bases from V and 1 base from J, with 10 bases between. The chain's CDR3 is CASRVQGSYEQYF. CDR3 DNA sequence: TGTGCCAGCAGAGTACAGGGTTCCTACGAGCAGTACTTC.

This chain uses TRBV9 with TRBJ1-3; 8 nucleotides match TRBD1. The CDR3 is made up of 14 amino acids. Germline V gives CDR1 SGDLS, CDR2 YYNGEE. With 2 bases clipped from V and 4 bases from J, the junction kept 2 bases outside the gene matches. As DNA, the CDR3 is TGTGCCAGCAGCGTTGGACAGGGAGGAAACACCATATATTTT. Protein product: CASSVGQGGNTIYF.

This chain connects TRBV28 to TRBJ1-2, with a tentative D call TRBD1 (6 bases). With 6 bases removed from V and 7 bases from J, the gap between germline ends came to 15 bases. Germline lookup yields CDR1 MDHEN and CDR2 SYDVKM. The CDR3 consists of 13 residues. The CDR3 DNA follows: TGTGCCAGCAGAACAGGGTCGGCGTTTGGCTACACCTTC. Its protein is CASRTGSAFGYTF.

The V and J genes are TRBV11-3 and TRBJ2-5; TRBD1 agrees at 10 bases. Germline V gene lookup returns CDR1 SGHNT and CDR2 YENEEA. The CDR3 is 16 amino acids. V was clipped by 1 base and J by 1 base; unmatched bases: 3. The CDR3 DNA reads as TGTGCCAGCAGCTTAGGGGGACAGGGGAGCCAAGAGACCCAGTACTTC. Its protein is CASSLGGQGSQETQYF.

V usage is TRBV2 and J usage is TRBJ1-2; TRBD1 matches 8 bases. Germline CDR1 reads SNHLY; CDR2 reads FYNNEI. After removal of 6 bases from V and 1 base from J, the junction contained 7 bases not matched to a gene. This CDR3 is 15 amino acids long. Here the CDR3 reads CASSGSGGDNYGYTF. CDR3 coding DNA: TGTGCCAGCAGCGGGTCAGGGGGCGATAACTATGGCTACACCTTC.

The chain carries TRBV4-2 and TRBJ1-1, with D perhaps matching TRBD1 (5 bases). The CDR3 consists of 13 residues. CDR1 and CDR2 from the germline V gene are LGHNA and YNFKEQ. V was cut by 3 bases and J by 4 bases, with 9 bases left in between. DNA of the CDR3: TGTGCCAGCAGCCAGGAAGGGGTCACTGAAGCTTTCTTT. It encodes CASSQEGVTEAFF.

V and J are TRBV6-6 and TRBJ1-2, with D unresolved. Germline values: CDR1 MNHNY, CDR2 SVGAGI (reference sequence). This CDR3 contains 12 residues. The V end was cut by 2 bases, the J end by 2 bases, with 3 bases between. The DNA of the CDR3 is TGTGCCAGCAGTTACCAGAACTATGGCTACACCTTC. Its translation is CASSYQNYGYTF.

This clone came up a few times. CDR3 region: CASRPGQGGAYEQYF. The CDR3 DNA reads TGTGCCAGCAGACCGGGACAGGGGGGGGCCTACGAGCAGTACTTC. This chain links TRBV5-4 with TRBJ2-7, with 11 bases identical to TRBD1. Losses at the gene ends were 5 bases for V and 2 bases for J; bases not matched to a gene: 6. Germline CDR1 SGHNT, CDR2 YYREEE (reference sequence). CDR3 size: 15 residues.

V is TRBV3-1 (or the pseudogene TRBV3-2) and J is TRBJ2-7, with D possibly being TRBD2 (5 bases). The CDR3 totals 13 residues. Per germline, CDR1 LGHDT and CDR2 YNNKEL (reference sequence). V was cut by 0 bases and J by 7 bases, with 10 bases left in between. The CDR3 DNA reads TGTGCCAGCAGCCAAGATCGTTCGGGAGAGCAGTACTTC. It translates to CASSQDRSGEQYF.

The sample holds a few counts of this clone. CDR3 sequence: CASSLRGTGNEKLFF. The CDR3 DNA is TGTGCCAGTAGCCTACGCGGGACCGGTAATGAAAAACTGTTTTTT. The chain joins TRBV19 to TRBJ1-4; perhaps TRBD1 as D (5 bases). Germline V CDR1 and CDR2: LNHDA, SQIVND (reference sequence). The ends were cut back, 6 bases at V and 4 bases at J, with 15 bases in the middle. The CDR3 covers 15 residues. The full variable domain, completed using reference TRBV19 and TRBJ1-4, is DGGITQSPKYLFRKEGQNVTLSCEQNLNHDAMYWYRQDPGQGLRLIYYSQIVNDFQKGDIAEGYSVSREKKESFPLTVTSAQKNPTAFYLCASSLRGTGNEKLFFGSGTQLSVL.

The chain joins TRBV19 to TRBJ2-3; tentative D call: TRBD1 (6 bases). The length of the CDR3 is 14 residues. Trimming removed 2 bases from V and 1 base from J, with 7 bases in between. The V gene's germline CDR1 is LNHDA and CDR2 SQIVND (reference sequence). CDR3 amino acids: CASSITGRTDTQYF. The DNA of the CDR3 is TGTGCCAGTAGTATAACAGGGCGCACAGATACGCAGTATTTT.

The chain couples TRBV7-6 to TRBJ1-1; possibly TRBD1 for D (6 bases). Germline V gene lookup returns CDR1 SGHVS and CDR2 FNYEAQ. This CDR3 region has 14 residues. Deletions cut 3 bases from V and 3 bases from J, with 11 bases between. For the CDR3, the DNA is TGTGCCAGCAGCTTTAAACAGGGAGACACTGAAGCTTTCTTT. Residues: CASSFKQGDTEAFF.

This chain uses TRBV7-8 with TRBJ2-7; a weak D match, TRBD1 (6 bases). The CDR3 is 17 residues long. CDR1 and CDR2 (germline): SGHVS, FQNEAQ. V was shortened by 1 base and J by 6 bases, with 22 bases between the two germline ends. CDR3 bases: TGTGCCAGCAGCTTAGGACCCCTCCGGGACAAGGTCGTCGAGCAGTACTTC. Residues: CASSLGPLRDKVVEQYF.

This rearrangement joins TRBV13 to TRBJ2-7, with D possibly TRBD2 on 5 matching bases. CDR1 PRHDT and CDR2 FYEKMQ come from the germline V gene (reference sequence). Trimming cost V 0 bases and J 0 bases, with 9 bases left between them. The CDR3 contains 15 residues. The CDR3 is CASSLGLGSSYEQYF. CDR3 nucleotides: TGTGCCAGCAGCTTAGGGTTGGGGAGCTCCTACGAGCAGTACTTC.

The rearrangement uses TRBV7-2 and TRBJ2-7; tentative D call: TRBD1 (6 bases). V was cut by 5 bases and J by 3 bases, with 20 bases left in between. The germline V gene encodes CDR1 SGHTA and CDR2 FQGNSA. The CDR3 spans 16 residues. CDR3 residues: CASSVRGNYGNYEQYF. The CDR3 DNA follows: TGTGCCAGCAGCGTCAGGGGAAACTACGGCAACTACGAGCAGTACTTC. The whole variable domain, remainder taken from reference TRBV7-2 and TRBJ2-7, is GAGVSQSPSNKVTEKGKDVELRCDPISGHTALYWYRQSLGQGLEFLIYFQGNSAPDKSGLPSDRFSAERTGGSVSTLTIQRTQQEDSAVYLCASSVRGNYGNYEQYFGPGTRLTVT.

This chain connects TRBV6-1 to TRBJ1-4, with D perhaps matching TRBD1 (6 bases). V was trimmed by 1 base and J by 0 bases, leaving 18 bases between them. This CDR3 is 19 amino acids long. Germline V lookup: CDR1 MNHNS, CDR2 SASEGT. Here the CDR3 DNA reads TGTGCCAGCAGTGAAGTTTGGGGGCAAGTGAATCCAACTAATGAAAAACTGTTTTTT. Translated, it gives CASSEVWGQVNPTNEKLFF.

This clone was counted a few times. The chain carries TRBV6-2 or TRBV6-3 and TRBJ1-1; D is possibly TRBD1 (5 bases). V was cut by 2 bases and J by 5 bases, with 9 bases left in between. CDR1 is MNHEY and CDR2 is SVGEGT in the germline V gene. The CDR3 has 13 residues. CDR3 protein: CASSYGDLTEAFF. Here the CDR3 DNA reads TGTGCCAGCAGTTACGGGGACTTAACTGAAGCTTTCTTT.

The V call is TRBV6-6, the J call TRBJ1-5, with 8 bases lining up with TRBD1. The CDR3 is made up of 15 amino acids. V lost 4 bases to trimming and J lost 6 bases; unmatched junction nucleotides: 8. In germline, CDR1 is MNHNY, CDR2 SVGAGI (reference sequence). This CDR3 reads CASSSAGGGSQPQHF. CDR3 coding DNA: TGTGCCAGCAGTTCGGCAGGGGGCGGAAGTCAGCCCCAGCATTTT.

The chain uses TRBV7-8 and TRBJ1-2; D gene unclear. CDR1 is SGHVS and CDR2 is FQNEAQ in the germline V gene. Trimming took off 5 bases at V and 8 bases at J, with 18 bases between the two ends. The CDR3 runs 14 residues. The CDR3 reads CASSAGGARGGYTF. In DNA, the CDR3 is TGTGCCAGCAGCGCCGGTGGCGCCAGAGGGGGCTACACCTTC.

This chain uses TRBV18 with TRBJ2-7; no clear D gene. The germline V gene encodes CDR1 KGHSH and CDR2 LQKENI. V lost 0 bases and J 5 bases, leaving 11 bases between the germline ends. The CDR3 has 14 amino acids. CDR3: CASSPPSFRDEQYF. The CDR3 DNA follows: TGTGCCAGCTCACCACCGAGTTTCCGGGACGAGCAGTACTTC.

V and J are TRBV6-5 and TRBJ2-7; 9 bases agree with TRBD1. This CDR3 comprises 15 residues. V lost 6 bases and J lost 0; bases outside the gene matches: 6. In germline, CDR1 is MNHEY, CDR2 SVGAGI. The CDR3 nucleotides read TGTGCCAGCAGGGGCGGACAGGGGTACTCCTACGAGCAGTACTTC. Its protein is CASRGGQGYSYEQYF.

On this clone itself: The sample carries other DNA sequences with the same CDR3. V usage is TRBV19 and J usage is TRBJ1-5; D is undetermined. Germline loops: CDR1 LNHDA, CDR2 SQIVND (reference sequence). CDR3 size: 12 residues. The germline V and J ends were trimmed by 6 bases and 5 bases, with 8 bases remaining between them. In DNA, the CDR3 is TGTGCCAGTAGCCCGAGGGATCAGCCCCAGCATTTT. Its translation: CASSPRDQPQHF.

V is TRBV15 and J is TRBJ1-1, with a possible D match to TRBD1 (6 bases). Trimming took off 2 bases at V and 1 base at J, with 11 bases between the two ends. The CDR3 is made up of 15 amino acids. Germline loops: CDR1 LNHNV, CDR2 YYDKDF (reference sequence). The CDR3 region is CATSRYRAPNTEAFF. The CDR3 nucleotides are TGTGCCACCAGCAGATACAGGGCTCCGAACACTGAAGCTTTCTTT. Full variable domain (outside the CDR3, taken from reference TRBV15 and TRBJ1-1): DAMVIQNPRYQVTQFGKPVTLSCSQTLNHNVMYWYQQKSSQAPKLLFHYYDKDFNNEADTPDNFQSRRPNTSFCFLDIRSPGLGDTAMYLCATSRYRAPNTEAFFGQGTRLTVV.

The chain uses TRBV2 and TRBJ2-1; 10 bases line up with TRBD2. Germline V gene sequence: CDR1 SNHLY, CDR2 FYNNEI. The CDR3 has 15 amino acids. V lost 2 bases and J lost 10; bases outside the gene matches: 8. The CDR3 coding sequence is TGTGCCAGCAGTGAAAGAGCGGGGGGGCGTGGGGAGCAGTTCTTC. Protein sequence: CASSERAGGRGEQFF.

The rearrangement links TRBV2 to TRBJ1-6; 9 bases map to TRBD1. This CDR3 comprises 16 residues. Germline V gene lookup returns CDR1 SNHLY and CDR2 FYNNEI. V was pared by 8 bases and J by 10 bases, with 15 bases of the junction left unmatched. The CDR3 sequence: CASATPPGQGTSPLHF. As DNA, the CDR3 is TGTGCCAGCGCAACACCGCCGGGACAGGGAACGTCACCCCTCCACTTT.